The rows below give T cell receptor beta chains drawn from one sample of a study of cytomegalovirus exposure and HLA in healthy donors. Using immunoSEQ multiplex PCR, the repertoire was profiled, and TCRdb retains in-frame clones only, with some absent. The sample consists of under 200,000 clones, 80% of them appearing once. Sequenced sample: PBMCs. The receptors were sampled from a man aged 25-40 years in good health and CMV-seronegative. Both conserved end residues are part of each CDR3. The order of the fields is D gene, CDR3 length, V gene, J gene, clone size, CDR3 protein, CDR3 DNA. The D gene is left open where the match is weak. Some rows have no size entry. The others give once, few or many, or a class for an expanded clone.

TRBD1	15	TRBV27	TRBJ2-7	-	CASAGQGARTYEQYF	TGTGCCAGCGCGGGACAGGGGGCGCGCACCTACGAGCAGTACTTC
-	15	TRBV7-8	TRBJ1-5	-	CASSPSGVGNQPQHF	TGTGCCAGCAGCCCCTCAGGGGTTGGCAATCAGCCCCAGCATTTT
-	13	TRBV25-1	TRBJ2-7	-	CASSDSRVYEQYF	TGTGCCAGCAGTGATTCCCGAGTCTACGAGCAGTACTTC
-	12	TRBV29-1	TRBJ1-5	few	CSVGGQDQPQHF	TGCAGCGTTGGGGGGCAGGATCAGCCCCAGCATTTT
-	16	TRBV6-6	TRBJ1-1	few	CASSFAGGGLNTEAFF	TGTGCCAGCAGTTTCGCCGGGGGAGGGTTGAACACTGAAGCTTTCTTT
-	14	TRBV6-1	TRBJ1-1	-	CASSFSGWDTEAFF	TGTGCCAGCAGTTTCTCAGGGTGGGACACTGAAGCTTTCTTT
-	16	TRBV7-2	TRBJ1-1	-	CASSLAGVKRSTEAFF	TGTGCCAGCAGCTTAGCCGGGGTCAAGCGGAGCACTGAAGCTTTCTTT
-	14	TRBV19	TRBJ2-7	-	CASINDDGDYEQYF	TGTGCCAGTATCAACGACGACGGAGACTACGAGCAGTACTTC
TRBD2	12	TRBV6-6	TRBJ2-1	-	CASSRLAGEQFF	TGTGCCAGCAGCCGACTAGCTGGCGAGCAGTTCTTC
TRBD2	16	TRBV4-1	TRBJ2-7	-	CASSQPTSGRNAEQYF	TGCGCCAGCAGCCAACCAACTAGCGGGAGGAATGCCGAGCAGTACTTC
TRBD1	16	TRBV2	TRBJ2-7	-	CASSERGPRQGYEQYF	TGTGCCAGCAGTGAAAGAGGCCCGAGACAGGGCTACGAGCAGTACTTC
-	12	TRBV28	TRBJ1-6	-	CASSRGNSPLHF	TGTGCCAGCAGCAGGGGAAATTCACCCCTCCACTTT
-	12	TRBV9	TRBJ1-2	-	CASRAGVYGYTF	TGTGCCAGCAGAGCGGGTGTCTATGGCTACACCTTC
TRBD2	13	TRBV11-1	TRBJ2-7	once	CASSQGKAGQQYF	TGTGCCAGCAGCCAAGGTAAAGCGGGACAGCAGTACTTC
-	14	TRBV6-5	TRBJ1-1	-	CASERGGTNTEAFF	TGTGCCAGTGAGAGGGGCGGGACGAACACTGAAGCTTTCTTT
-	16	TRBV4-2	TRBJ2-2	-	CASSQDPRTATGELFF	TGTGCCAGCAGCCAAGATCCGCGGACTGCTACCGGGGAGCTGTTTTTT
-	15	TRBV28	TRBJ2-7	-	CASIPMRGSTYEQYF	TGTGCCAGCATCCCCATGCGGGGCAGTACCTACGAGCAGTACTTC
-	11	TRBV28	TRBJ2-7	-	CASSLKHEQYF	TGTGCCAGCAGTTTGAAGCACGAGCAGTACTTC
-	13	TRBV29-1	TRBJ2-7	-	CSGDSTGDGEQYF	TGCAGCGGAGATTCGACGGGAGACGGCGAGCAGTACTTC
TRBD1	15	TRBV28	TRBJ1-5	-	CASSLWDRVYQPQHF	TGTGCCAGCAGTTTATGGGACAGGGTCTATCAGCCCCAGCATTTT
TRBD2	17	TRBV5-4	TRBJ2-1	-	CASSFAKTSGGYNEQFF	TGTGCCAGCAGTTTTGCCAAGACTAGCGGGGGCTACAATGAGCAGTTCTTC
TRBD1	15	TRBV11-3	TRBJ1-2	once	CASSLGTGGSYGYTF	TGTGCCAGCAGCTTAGGGACAGGGGGGAGCTATGGCTACACCTTC
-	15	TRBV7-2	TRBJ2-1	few	CASSLAAGSYNEQFF	TGTGCCAGCAGCTTAGCGGCGGGGTCTTACAATGAGCAGTTCTTC
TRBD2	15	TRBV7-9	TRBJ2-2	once	CASSPGTSLWGELFF	TGTGCCAGCAGCCCAGGGACTAGTCTATGGGGGGAGCTGTTTTTT
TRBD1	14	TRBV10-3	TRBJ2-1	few	CAIKGTGTYNEQFF	TGTGCCATCAAGGGGACAGGGACCTACAATGAGCAGTTCTTC
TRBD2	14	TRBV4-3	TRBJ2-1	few	CASSRSGGVNEQFF	TGCGCCAGCAGCCGTAGCGGGGGCGTTAATGAGCAGTTCTTC
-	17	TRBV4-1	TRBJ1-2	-	CASSQEGGGPDSYGYTF	TGCGCCAGCAGCCAAGAAGGGGGGGGACCCGACTCCTATGGCTACACCTTC
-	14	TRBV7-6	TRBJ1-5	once	CASSFGQKNQPQHF	TGTGCCAGCAGCTTCGGACAGAAGAATCAGCCCCAGCATTTT